A single sample is the source of the 16 T cell receptor beta chains below, sequenced in a study of shared clonotypes between healthy human individuals. Sequenced by immunoSEQ multiplex PCR; TCRdb stores in-frame clones only, minus some. The table has some 2,100,000 clones, 90% to 96% seen once; the top ten hold 0.1% to 0.15%. The sequenced sample was naive CD4+ T cells sorted from blood. The subset: CD45RA+ positively selected. Receptors originate from a man younger than 30 in good health.

The chain has TRBV21-1 and TRBJ2-6. TRBV21-1 constitutes a pseudogene. The CDR3 runs 12 residues. DNA of the CDR3: TGTATTCGCTTCTTGGGGGCCAACGTCCTGACTTTC. The encoded protein is CIRFLGANVLTF.

The rearrangement uses TRBV10-1 and TRBJ2-3; unclear D gene. CDR1 and CDR2 from the germline V gene are WNHNN and SYGVQD (reference sequence). V lost 0 bases to trimming and J lost 4 bases, with 8 bases between them. The CDR3 covers 14 residues. The CDR3 region has the DNA TGCGCCAGCAGTGAGTCGGGCAGAGCAGATACGCAGTATTTT. This translates into CASSESGRADTQYF.

The chain has TRBV9 and TRBJ2-1; 11 nucleotides align to TRBD2. The CDR3 spans 18 residues. The V segment lost 3 bases and the J segment 3 bases; nucleotides outside the gene matches: 11. CDR1 SGDLS and CDR2 YYNGEE come from the germline V gene. CDR3 in DNA: TGTGCCAGCAGCGACAAGGGGAAGACTAGCGGGATCTACAATGAGCAGTTCTTC. This gives the protein CASSDKGKTSGIYNEQFF. Using reference TRBV9 and TRBJ2-1 for the parts outside the CDR3, the full variable domain is DSGVTQTPKHLITATGQRVTLRCSPRSGDLSVYWYQQSLDQGLQFLIQYYNGEERAKGNILERFSAQQFPDLHSELNLSSLELGDSALYFCASSDKGKTSGIYNEQFFGPGTRLTVL.

This clone has only one observation. The chain combines TRBV4-3 with TRBJ2-2; maybe TRBD2 (6 bases). The length of the CDR3 is 17 residues. Per germline, CDR1 LGHNA and CDR2 YSLEER. V dropped 0 bases and J dropped 2 bases, with 13 bases sitting between them. The CDR3 reads CASSQELSRGNTGELFF. CDR3 DNA: TGCGCCAGCAGCCAAGAGCTCTCGCGGGGAAACACCGGGGAGCTGTTTTTT.

This chain links TRBV6-6 with TRBJ1-1; D is undetermined. This CDR3 is built from 12 residues. Germline CDR1 reads MNHNY; CDR2 reads SVGAGI (reference sequence). The ends were cut back, 8 bases at V and 1 base at J, with 8 bases in the middle. CDR3 region: CASPGPNTEAFF. For the CDR3, the DNA is TGTGCCAGCCCTGGACCGAACACTGAAGCTTTCTTT.

The rearrangement uses TRBV6-1 and TRBJ2-1; no clear D. Trimming removed 0 bases at V and 6 bases at J, with 6 bases between. This CDR3 spans 13 amino acids. Germline V CDR1 and CDR2: MNHNS, SASEGT. CDR3 residues: CASSEAWRNEQFF. CDR3 nucleotides: TGTGCCAGCAGTGAAGCTTGGCGCAATGAGCAGTTCTTC.

The chain recombines TRBV6-5 with TRBJ2-3; D gene unclear. From germline, CDR1 is MNHEY and CDR2 SVGAGI. CDR3 length: 14 amino acids. V dropped 7 bases and J dropped 0 bases, with 11 bases sitting between them. The CDR3 here is CASTRGPSTDTQYF. The DNA of the CDR3 is TGTGCCAGCACCCGAGGACCTAGCACAGATACGCAGTATTTT.

The chain is built from TRBV30 and TRBJ1-2; D might be TRBD1 (6 bases). Per the germline V gene, CDR1 is GTSNPN and CDR2 is SVGIG (reference sequence). The CDR3 loop spans 14 amino acids. Trimming pared 2 bases from V and 3 bases from J, leaving 13 bases between. The CDR3 region has the DNA TGTGCCTGGAGTCCAAGGCGGGGGCACTATGGCTACACCTTC. Residues: CAWSPRRGHYGYTF.

The rearrangement uses TRBV2 and TRBJ1-6, with no clear D. Germline V gene data show CDR1 as SNHLY and CDR2 as FYNNEI. V gave up 3 bases and J gave up 6 bases, with 12 bases separating them. The CDR3 is made up of 15 amino acids. The CDR3 region has the DNA TGTGCCAGCAGTGATTCCCAGGCGCCTAATTCACCCCTCCACTTT. Residues: CASSDSQAPNSPLHF. Full variable domain (outside the CDR3, taken from reference TRBV2 and TRBJ1-6): EPEVTQTPSHQVTQMGQEVILRCVPISNHLYFYWYRQILGQKVEFLVSFYNNEISEKSEIFDDQFSVERPDGSNFTLKIRSTKLEDSAMYFCASSDSQAPNSPLHFGNGTRLTVT.

The chain employs TRBV2 and TRBJ1-4; 7 bases align to TRBD1. CDR1 and CDR2 from the germline V gene are SNHLY and FYNNEI. The CDR3 contains 17 residues. The V and J ends lost 4 bases and 3 bases, in that order; junction bases with no gene match: 11. The CDR3 sequence: CASSASLTGAANEKLFF. The CDR3 DNA reads TGTGCCAGCAGTGCGTCCCTAACAGGGGCGGCTAATGAAAAACTGTTTTTT.

This rearrangement joins TRBV4-2 to TRBJ2-7, with no clear D. CDR1 and CDR2 (germline): LGHNA, YNFKEQ. Trimming took 0 bases from V and 5 from J, leaving 8 bases between them. The CDR3 has 13 residues. CDR3 DNA sequence: TGTGCCAGCAGCCAAGAAGCTCCCCACGAGCAGTACTTC. Translated, it gives CASSQEAPHEQYF.

The rearrangement uses TRBV6-5 and TRBJ1-3, with 8 bases that match TRBD1. The CDR3 has 16 residues. CDR1 and CDR2 from the germline V gene are MNHEY and SVGAGI. V trimming: 2 bases; J trimming: 2 bases; junction bases outside the gene matches: 5. The CDR3 reads CASSYQGASPGNTIYF. For the CDR3, the DNA is TGTGCCAGCAGTTACCAGGGGGCTAGTCCTGGAAACACCATATATTTT.

This sequence joins TRBV5-4 and TRBJ2-2; 8 positions agree with TRBD1. V gave up 4 bases and J gave up 5 bases; unmatched junction bases: 7. CDR3 size: 15 residues. In germline, CDR1 is SGHNT, CDR2 YYREEE (reference sequence). CDR3 coding DNA: TGTGCCAGCAGCCGACAGGGGTCTCAGACCGGGGAGCTGTTTTTT. This gives the protein CASSRQGSQTGELFF. Combining the CDR3 with reference TRBV5-4 and TRBJ2-2 gives the whole variable domain ETGVTQSPTHLIKTRGQQVTLRCSSQSGHNTVSWYQQALGQGPQFIFQYYREEENGRGNFPPRFSGLQFPNYSSELNVNALELDDSALYLCASSRQGSQTGELFFGEGSRLTVL.

The rearrangement joins TRBV2 to TRBJ1-2; TRBD1 matches at 9 bases. The CDR3 contains 18 residues. The germline V gene encodes CDR1 SNHLY and CDR2 FYNNEI. V lost 3 bases, J lost 6 bases, and 17 bases stayed unmatched. This CDR3 is CASSEPRDRASVFHGYTF. Here the CDR3 DNA reads TGTGCCAGCAGTGAGCCCCGGGACAGGGCGTCGGTCTTTCATGGCTACACCTTC. The full variable domain, completed using reference TRBV2 and TRBJ1-2, is EPEVTQTPSHQVTQMGQEVILRCVPISNHLYFYWYRQILGQKVEFLVSFYNNEISEKSEIFDDQFSVERPDGSNFTLKIRSTKLEDSAMYFCASSEPRDRASVFHGYTFGSGTRLTVV.

V gene TRBV11-1 combines with J gene TRBJ2-3; possibly TRBD1 for D (6 bases). The CDR3 spans 14 residues. V was pared by 3 bases and J by 3 bases, with 10 bases between. Germline V CDR1 and CDR2: SGHAT, FQDESV (reference sequence). The CDR3 bases are TGTGCCAGCAGCTTTAATAGGGGGACAGATACGCAGTATTTT. The encoded protein is CASSFNRGTDTQYF.

This chain connects TRBV7-3 to TRBJ1-1; D ambiguous. Trimming removed 0 bases from V and 4 bases from J, with 15 bases in between. The germline V gene encodes CDR1 SGHTA and CDR2 FQGTGA. The CDR3 runs to 16 residues. In nucleotides, the CDR3 is TGTGCCAGCAGCTTAACGCAGACGCCACCCGGCACTGAAGCTTTCTTT. It is translated as CASSLTQTPPGTEAFF.